The rows below give T cell receptor beta chains drawn from one sample of a study of T cells in tuberculosis. The table came from immunoSEQ multiplex PCR; TCRdb's copy has only in-frame clones and leaves some out. This table has about 49,000 clones, about 95% appearing once. The material sequenced was PBMCs, taken at tuberculosis diagnosis. These receptor sequences come from an adult with tuberculosis. Each CDR3 is given with its conserved first and last residue. D genes are given only for firm matches. A clone size is listed for some rows: how often the clone was seen (once, few, many), or a class if it is expanded.

J: TRBJ1-6; V: TRBV5-1; D: TRBD1; size: NA; DNA: TGCGCCAGCAGCTTTGACAGGGGGATTTCACCCCTCCACTTT; CDR3: CASSFDRGISPLHF
J: TRBJ2-3; V: TRBV6-5; D: NA; size: NA; DNA: TGTGCCAGCACCGAAAATTACCGAGCAGATACGCAGTATTTT; CDR3: CASTENYRADTQYF
J: TRBJ1-2; V: TRBV9; D: TRBD1; size: few; DNA: TGTGCCAGCAGCGTAGCTTTGGGGACAGGGGCTTATGGCTACACCTTC; CDR3: CASSVALGTGAYGYTF
J: TRBJ2-7; V: TRBV5-1; D: NA; size: NA; DNA: TGCGCCAGCAGCTTGGTCGTCGGGACATCCTACGAGCAGTACTTC; CDR3: CASSLVVGTSYEQYF
J: TRBJ2-1; V: TRBV5-1; D: TRBD1; size: NA; DNA: TGCGCCAGCAGCTCCTCTCTAGGACAGGGTGTCGATGAGCAGTTCTTC; CDR3: CASSSSLGQGVDEQFF
J: TRBJ1-1; V: TRBV4-1; D: NA; size: NA; DNA: TGCGCCAGCAGCCCCTCTGAGCTCAATAATGAAGCTTTCTTT; CDR3: CASSPSELNNEAFF
J: TRBJ2-5; V: TRBV27; D: NA; size: NA; DNA: TGTGCCAGCAGTTTCCGACAGGAAGAGACCCAGTACTTC; CDR3: CASSFRQEETQYF
J: TRBJ1-1; V: TRBV18; D: NA; size: NA; DNA: TGTGCCAGCTCCGGGTACACTGAAGCTTTCTTT; CDR3: CASSGYTEAFF
J: TRBJ2-7; V: TRBV7-7; D: TRBD1; size: NA; DNA: TGTGCTAGCAGCTCCGACAGGGGGCTAATCCTCAGGGACGAGCAGTACTTC; CDR3: CASSSDRGLILRDEQYF
J: TRBJ2-1; V: TRBV7-9; D: TRBD2; size: once; DNA: TGTGCCAGCACGAACACCGGGACTAAACACAATGAGCAGTTCTTC; CDR3: CASTNTGTKHNEQFF
J: TRBJ2-1; V: TRBV27; D: TRBD2; size: NA; DNA: TGTGCCAGCAGTTTATCGACCGGACTAGCGGACAATGAGCAGTTCTTC; CDR3: CASSLSTGLADNEQFF
J: TRBJ2-3; V: TRBV4-3; D: TRBD2; size: NA; DNA: TGCGCCAGCAGCCAAGATTTTCGCCTAGCGGGAGACGGAGATACGCAGTATTTT; CDR3: CASSQDFRLAGDGDTQYF
J: TRBJ2-1; V: TRBV30; D: NA; size: NA; DNA: TGTGCCTGGAGCCCGTCCCAGGGTGAGCAGTTCTTC; CDR3: CAWSPSQGEQFF
J: TRBJ1-2; V: TRBV7-2; D: NA; size: NA; DNA: TGTGCCAGCAGCTTAGAGCCACAGTCGTATGGCTACACCTTC; CDR3: CASSLEPQSYGYTF
J: TRBJ1-1; V: TRBV6-1; D: NA; size: NA; DNA: TGTGCCAGCAGTGCCACTACAGGGTTGAACACTGAAGCTTTCTTT; CDR3: CASSATTGLNTEAFF
J: TRBJ2-3; V: TRBV5-6; D: TRBD2; size: once; DNA: TGTGCCAGCAGCTTGGTTCCCGGGGGCGGCGGGAGGGTCACAGATACGCAGTATTTT; CDR3: CASSLVPGGGGRVTDTQYF
J: TRBJ2-5; V: TRBV6-5; D: NA; size: NA; DNA: TGTGCCAGCAGTTACGGCAGGCAAGAGACCCAGTACTTC; CDR3: CASSYGRQETQYF
J: TRBJ2-1; V: TRBV7-2; D: TRBD2; size: NA; DNA: TGTGCCAGCAGCTTAGGGTCTAGCGGGAGCTCTGAGCAGTTCTTC; CDR3: CASSLGSSGSSEQFF
J: TRBJ2-7; V: TRBV6-1; D: TRBD1; size: once; DNA: TGTGCCAGCAGTGCATATGGACAGGGCTCCTACGAGCAGTACTTC; CDR3: CASSAYGQGSYEQYF
J: TRBJ2-7; V: TRBV19; D: NA; size: NA; DNA: TGTGCCAGTAGAGGAGACGTCTCCTACGAGCAGTACTTC; CDR3: CASRGDVSYEQYF
J: TRBJ2-5; V: TRBV4-1; D: TRBD2; size: NA; DNA: TGCGCCAGCAGCCAAGATCAGGGACTAGCGGAAGAGACCCAGTACTTC; CDR3: CASSQDQGLAEETQYF
J: TRBJ1-2; V: TRBV4-3; D: TRBD1; size: NA; DNA: TGCGCCAGCAGCCCAGGGGGACAGGGGTATGGCTACACCTTC; CDR3: CASSPGGQGYGYTF
J: TRBJ1-4; V: TRBV2; D: NA; size: NA; DNA: TGTGCCAGCAGTGATAGAGGACAGAGAAATGAAAAACTGTTTTTT; CDR3: CASSDRGQRNEKLFF
J: TRBJ1-5; V: TRBV7-2; D: NA; size: NA; DNA: TGTGCCAGCAGCACCGGGGTAGAGCAGCCCCAGCATTTT; CDR3: CASSTGVEQPQHF
J: TRBJ1-5; V: TRBV11-2; D: NA; size: NA; DNA: TGTGCCAGCAGCTTAGAATGGGGGGGCCAGCCCCAGCATTTT; CDR3: CASSLEWGGQPQHF
J: TRBJ2-1; V: TRBV6-5; D: TRBD1; size: NA; DNA: TGTGCCAGCAGTTCCTGGGACAGCCAATACAATGAGCAGTTCTTC; CDR3: CASSSWDSQYNEQFF
J: TRBJ2-7; V: TRBV7-2; D: TRBD2; size: NA; DNA: TGTGCCAGCAGCTTATTGGTACTAGCGGGATCCGAGCAGTACTTC; CDR3: CASSLLVLAGSEQYF
J: TRBJ2-7; V: TRBV30; D: TRBD1; size: NA; DNA: TGTGCCTGGAGTTCGGGACAGGGGGATAGGGGTCTAGAGCAGTACTTC; CDR3: CAWSSGQGDRGLEQYF
J: TRBJ2-7; V: TRBV25-1; D: TRBD2; size: NA; DNA: TGTGCCAGTGGGTTAGCGGGGACCTACGAGCAGTACTTC; CDR3: CASGLAGTYEQYF
J: TRBJ1-5; V: TRBV28; D: NA; size: NA; DNA: TGTGCCATAGATAACGGGGTTTTGGGCAATCAGCCCCAGCATTTT; CDR3: CAIDNGVLGNQPQHF
J: TRBJ2-7; V: TRBV2; D: NA; size: NA; DNA: TGTGCCAGCAGTGAAAGGGGTTTTGGCGAGCAGTACTTC; CDR3: CASSERGFGEQYF
J: TRBJ2-1; V: TRBV4-3; D: TRBD1; size: NA; DNA: TGCGCCAGCAGCCAAGTTCTTTCACAGGGGCCCTACAATGAGCAGTTCTTC; CDR3: CASSQVLSQGPYNEQFF
J: TRBJ2-4; V: TRBV4-1; D: NA; size: NA; DNA: TGCGCCAGCAGCCAAGGTCCGGGGAAAACCAAAAACATTCAGTACTTC; CDR3: CASSQGPGKTKNIQYF
J: TRBJ2-1; V: TRBV2; D: NA; size: NA; DNA: TGTGCCAGCAGTGAAGTCGGGTACAATGAGCAGTTCTTC; CDR3: CASSEVGYNEQFF
J: TRBJ2-4; V: TRBV11-2; D: NA; size: NA; DNA: TGTGCCAGCAGCCCACTCCGTTCCTTGTACATTCAGTACTTC; CDR3: CASSPLRSLYIQYF
J: TRBJ2-7; V: TRBV7-2; D: TRBD2; size: NA; DNA: TGTGCCAGCAGCTTAGGAGGACTAGCGGGAGTCGAGCAGTACTTC; CDR3: CASSLGGLAGVEQYF
J: TRBJ2-6; V: TRBV28; D: NA; size: NA; DNA: TGTGCCAGCAGTTTAGTGAAGCCTTCTGGGGCCAACGTCCTGACTTTC; CDR3: CASSLVKPSGANVLTF
J: TRBJ2-1; V: TRBV10-3; D: NA; size: NA; DNA: TGTGCCATCAGTGAGGGGCAGGGTGGCACGGGGCAGTTCTTC; CDR3: CAISEGQGGTGQFF